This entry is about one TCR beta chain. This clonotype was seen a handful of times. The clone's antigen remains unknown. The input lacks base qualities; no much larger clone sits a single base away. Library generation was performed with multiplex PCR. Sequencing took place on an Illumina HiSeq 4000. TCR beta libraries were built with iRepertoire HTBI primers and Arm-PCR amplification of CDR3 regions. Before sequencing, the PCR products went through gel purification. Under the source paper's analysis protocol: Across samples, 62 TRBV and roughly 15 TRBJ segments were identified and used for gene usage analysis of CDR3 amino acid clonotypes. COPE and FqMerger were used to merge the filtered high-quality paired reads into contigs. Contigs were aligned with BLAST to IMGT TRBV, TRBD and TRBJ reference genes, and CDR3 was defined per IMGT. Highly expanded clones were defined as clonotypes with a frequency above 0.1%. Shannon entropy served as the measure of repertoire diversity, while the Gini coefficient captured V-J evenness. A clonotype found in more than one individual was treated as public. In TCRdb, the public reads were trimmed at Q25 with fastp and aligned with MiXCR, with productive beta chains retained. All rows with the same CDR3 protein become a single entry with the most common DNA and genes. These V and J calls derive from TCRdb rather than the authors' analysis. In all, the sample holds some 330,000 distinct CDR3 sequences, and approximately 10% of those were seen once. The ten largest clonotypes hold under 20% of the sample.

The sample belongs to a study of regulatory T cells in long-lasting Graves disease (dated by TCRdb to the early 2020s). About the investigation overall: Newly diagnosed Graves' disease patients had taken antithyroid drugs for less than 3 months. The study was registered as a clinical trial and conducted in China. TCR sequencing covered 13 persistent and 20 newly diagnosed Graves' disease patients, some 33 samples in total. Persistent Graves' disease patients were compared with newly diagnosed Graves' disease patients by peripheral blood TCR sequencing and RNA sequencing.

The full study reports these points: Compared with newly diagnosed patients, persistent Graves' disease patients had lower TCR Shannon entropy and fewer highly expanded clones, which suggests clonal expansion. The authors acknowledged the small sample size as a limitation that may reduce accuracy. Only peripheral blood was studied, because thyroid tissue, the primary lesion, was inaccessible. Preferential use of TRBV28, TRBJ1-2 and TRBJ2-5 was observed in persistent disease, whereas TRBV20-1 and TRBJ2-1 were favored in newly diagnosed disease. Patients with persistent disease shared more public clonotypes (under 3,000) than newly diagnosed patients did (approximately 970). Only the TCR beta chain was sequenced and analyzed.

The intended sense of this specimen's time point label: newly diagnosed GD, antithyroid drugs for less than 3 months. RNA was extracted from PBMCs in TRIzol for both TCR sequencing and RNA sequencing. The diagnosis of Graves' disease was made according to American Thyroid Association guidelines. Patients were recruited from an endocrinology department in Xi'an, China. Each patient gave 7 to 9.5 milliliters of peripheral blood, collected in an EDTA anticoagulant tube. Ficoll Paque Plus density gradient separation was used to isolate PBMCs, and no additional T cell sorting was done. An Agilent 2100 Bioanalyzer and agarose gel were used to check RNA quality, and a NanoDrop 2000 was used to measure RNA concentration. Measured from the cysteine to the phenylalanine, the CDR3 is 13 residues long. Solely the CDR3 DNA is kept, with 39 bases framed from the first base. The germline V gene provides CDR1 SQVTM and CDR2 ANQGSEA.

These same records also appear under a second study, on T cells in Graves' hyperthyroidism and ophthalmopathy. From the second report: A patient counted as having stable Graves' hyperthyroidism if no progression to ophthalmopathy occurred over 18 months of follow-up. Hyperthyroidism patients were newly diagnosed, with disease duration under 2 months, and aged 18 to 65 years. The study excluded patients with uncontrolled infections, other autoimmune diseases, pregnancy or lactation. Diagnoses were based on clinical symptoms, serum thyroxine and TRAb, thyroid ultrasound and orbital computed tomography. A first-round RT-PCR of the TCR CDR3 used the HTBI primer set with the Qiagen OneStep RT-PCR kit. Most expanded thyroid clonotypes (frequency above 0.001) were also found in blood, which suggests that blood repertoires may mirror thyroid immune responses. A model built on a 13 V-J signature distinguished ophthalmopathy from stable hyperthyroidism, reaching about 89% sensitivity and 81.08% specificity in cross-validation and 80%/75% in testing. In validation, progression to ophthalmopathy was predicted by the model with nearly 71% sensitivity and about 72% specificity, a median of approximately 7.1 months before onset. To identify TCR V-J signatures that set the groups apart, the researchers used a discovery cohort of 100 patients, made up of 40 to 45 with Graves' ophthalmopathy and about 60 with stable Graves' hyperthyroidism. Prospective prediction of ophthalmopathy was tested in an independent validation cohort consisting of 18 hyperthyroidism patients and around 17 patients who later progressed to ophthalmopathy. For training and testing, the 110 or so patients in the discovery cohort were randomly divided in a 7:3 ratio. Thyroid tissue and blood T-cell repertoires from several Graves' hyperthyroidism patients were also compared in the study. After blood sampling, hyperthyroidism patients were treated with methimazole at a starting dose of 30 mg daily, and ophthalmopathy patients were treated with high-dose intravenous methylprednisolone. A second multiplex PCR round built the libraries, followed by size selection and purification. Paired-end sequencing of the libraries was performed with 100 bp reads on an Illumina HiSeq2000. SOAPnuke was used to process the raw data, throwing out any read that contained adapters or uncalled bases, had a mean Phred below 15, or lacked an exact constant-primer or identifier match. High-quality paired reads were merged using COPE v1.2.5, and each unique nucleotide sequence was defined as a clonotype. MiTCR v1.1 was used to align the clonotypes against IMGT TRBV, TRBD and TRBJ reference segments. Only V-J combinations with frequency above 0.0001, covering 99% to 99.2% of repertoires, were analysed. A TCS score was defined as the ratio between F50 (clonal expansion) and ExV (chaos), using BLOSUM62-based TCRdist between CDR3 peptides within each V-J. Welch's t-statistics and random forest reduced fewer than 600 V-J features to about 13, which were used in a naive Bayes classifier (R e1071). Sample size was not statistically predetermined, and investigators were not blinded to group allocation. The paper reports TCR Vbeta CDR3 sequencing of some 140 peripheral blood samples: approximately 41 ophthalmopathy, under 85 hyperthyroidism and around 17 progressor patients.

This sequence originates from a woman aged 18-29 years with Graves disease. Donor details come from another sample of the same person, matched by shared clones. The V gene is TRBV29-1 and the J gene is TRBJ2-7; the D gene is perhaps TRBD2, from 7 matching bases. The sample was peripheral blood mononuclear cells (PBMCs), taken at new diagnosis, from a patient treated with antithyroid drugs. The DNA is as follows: TGCAGTGTGTCCGGGGGGCTGTCCTACGAGCAGTACTTC. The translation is CSVSGGLSYEQYF.